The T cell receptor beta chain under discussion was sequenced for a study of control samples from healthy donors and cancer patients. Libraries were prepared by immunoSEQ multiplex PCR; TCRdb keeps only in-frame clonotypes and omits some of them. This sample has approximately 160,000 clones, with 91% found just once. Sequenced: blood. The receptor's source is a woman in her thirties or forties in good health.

The CDR3 sequence is CASSLGEGTEAFF. CDR3 nucleotides: TGTGCCAGCTCACTCGGGGAGGGCACTGAAGCTTTCTTT. The chain employs TRBV18 and TRBJ1-1, with D hard to call. Trimming took off 4 bases at V and 4 bases at J, with 10 bases between the two ends. This CDR3 is built from 13 residues. In germline, CDR1 is KGHSH, CDR2 LQKENI.